This TCR beta chain was identified during a study of blood T cell repertoires in COVID-19. Across the whole study: Italy, Spain and the United States were the sources of the convalescent and acute COVID-19 samples. Sources were T cells, B-cell-depleted T cells, or PBMCs; the material itself was cDNA or gDNA.

Original processing notes: Cell counts per sample came from amplifying reference gene primers. The method was immunoSEQ multiplex PCR; TCRdb's version includes in-frame clones alone and lacks a portion of them. V, J and clone size are taken as reported in that table, and D and trimming were inferred from the DNA itself. The sample has roughly 150,000 clones; 75% to 85% are singletons. The CDR3 runs 13 residues. Looked up from germline, CDR1 is MNHEY and CDR2 is SVGAGI. The V end lost 8 bases, the J end lost 6 bases, and 11 bases lay between the germline ends. V and J are TRBV6-5 and TRBJ1-6; TRBD1 is a possible D gene (5 bases). This TCR was recovered from a man in his fifties or sixties with acute or convalescent COVID-19. The sequenced material came from peripheral blood. The CDR3 protein is CASGTMSNSPLHF. The DNA of the CDR3 is TGTGCCAGCGGGACTATGAGTAATTCACCCCTCCACTTT.